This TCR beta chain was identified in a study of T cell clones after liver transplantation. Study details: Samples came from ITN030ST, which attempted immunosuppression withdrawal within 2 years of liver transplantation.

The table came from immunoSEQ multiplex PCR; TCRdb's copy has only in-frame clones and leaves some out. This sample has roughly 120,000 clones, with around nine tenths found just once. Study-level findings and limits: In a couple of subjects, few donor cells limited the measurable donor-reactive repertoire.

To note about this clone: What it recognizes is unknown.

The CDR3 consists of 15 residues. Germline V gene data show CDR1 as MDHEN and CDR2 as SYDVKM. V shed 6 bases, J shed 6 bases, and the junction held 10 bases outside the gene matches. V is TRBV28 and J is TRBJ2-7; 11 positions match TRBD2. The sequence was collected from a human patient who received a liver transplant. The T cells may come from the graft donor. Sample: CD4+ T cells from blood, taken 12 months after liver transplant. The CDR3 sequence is CASRRIAGGPSEQYF. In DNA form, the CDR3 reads TGTGCCAGCAGGCGAATAGCGGGAGGGCCCTCCGAGCAGTACTTC.